The rows below give T cell receptor beta chains drawn from one sample of a study of siplizumab effects on memory and regulatory T cells. Profiling relied on immunoSEQ multiplex PCR, and the TCRdb table lists in-frame clones only, not all of them. The sample consists of around 100,000 clones, about nine tenths of them appearing once. Sequencing used CD4+ T cells sorted from blood. Every receptor here comes from a human donor in good health. CDR3s include the opening cysteine and the closing phenylalanine or tryptophan. Fields, in order: V gene, CDR3 length, clone size, D gene, J gene, CDR3 DNA, CDR3 protein. The D gene is left open where the match is weak. Clone size is shown for a subset of rows, as once, few, many or a class of expanded clone.

v_call: TRBV28; cdr3_length: 12; clone_size: NA; d_call: NA; j_call: TRBJ2-5; cdr3_nt: TGTGCCAGCACCCCGAACGAAGAGACCCAGTACTTC; cdr3_aa: CASTPNEETQYF
v_call: TRBV11-2; cdr3_length: 11; clone_size: NA; d_call: NA; j_call: TRBJ2-7; cdr3_nt: TGTGCCAGCAGCTTAGTCTACGAGCAGTACTTC; cdr3_aa: CASSLVYEQYF
v_call: TRBV2; cdr3_length: 16; clone_size: NA; d_call: NA; j_call: TRBJ1-6; cdr3_nt: TGTGCCAGCAGTGATGATAGTCTCCTTAATAATTCACCCCTCCACTTT; cdr3_aa: CASSDDSLLNNSPLHF
v_call: TRBV7-9; cdr3_length: 14; clone_size: NA; d_call: NA; j_call: TRBJ1-1; cdr3_nt: TGTGCCAGCAGCTCCTCGACGACGAACACTGAAGCTTTCTTT; cdr3_aa: CASSSSTTNTEAFF
v_call: TRBV9; cdr3_length: 15; clone_size: NA; d_call: NA; j_call: TRBJ1-4; cdr3_nt: TGTGCCAGCAGCGTCACACAGGGATCGAATGAAAAACTGTTTTTT; cdr3_aa: CASSVTQGSNEKLFF
v_call: TRBV7-3; cdr3_length: 14; clone_size: once; d_call: NA; j_call: TRBJ2-3; cdr3_nt: TGTGCCAGCAGCTTATCAGGGACCACAGATACGCAGTATTTT; cdr3_aa: CASSLSGTTDTQYF
v_call: TRBV12-5; cdr3_length: 14; clone_size: NA; d_call: TRBD1; j_call: TRBJ1-6; cdr3_nt: TGTGCTAGTGGTGGGGACAGCCAGGATTCACCCCTCCACTTT; cdr3_aa: CASGGDSQDSPLHF
v_call: TRBV28; cdr3_length: 16; clone_size: NA; d_call: NA; j_call: TRBJ1-5; cdr3_nt: TGTGCCAGCAGTAGCCTACGGAGGGAGGGAAATCAGCCCCAGCATTTT; cdr3_aa: CASSSLRREGNQPQHF
v_call: TRBV18; cdr3_length: 14; clone_size: NA; d_call: NA; j_call: TRBJ1-1; cdr3_nt: TGTGCCAGCTCACCCAAGGGAATCGTCACTGAAGCTTTCTTT; cdr3_aa: CASSPKGIVTEAFF
v_call: TRBV5-4; cdr3_length: 15; clone_size: NA; d_call: NA; j_call: TRBJ1-1; cdr3_nt: TGTGCCAGCAGCTTGTCCGGACAGCTGAACACTGAAGCTTTCTTT; cdr3_aa: CASSLSGQLNTEAFF
v_call: TRBV6-5; cdr3_length: 15; clone_size: NA; d_call: NA; j_call: TRBJ1-6; cdr3_nt: TGTGCCAGCAGTTACTCCACGGGGCCTAATTCACCCCTCCACTTT; cdr3_aa: CASSYSTGPNSPLHF
v_call: TRBV7-2; cdr3_length: 15; clone_size: NA; d_call: TRBD2; j_call: TRBJ2-4; cdr3_nt: TGTGCCAGCAGCCCTGGCGGGGGAGCCAAAAACATTCAGTACTTC; cdr3_aa: CASSPGGGAKNIQYF
v_call: TRBV7-2; cdr3_length: 15; clone_size: once; d_call: NA; j_call: TRBJ1-4; cdr3_nt: TGTGCCAGCAGCTTAGCGCAAGTAACTAATGAAAAACTGTTTTTT; cdr3_aa: CASSLAQVTNEKLFF
v_call: TRBV9; cdr3_length: 16; clone_size: NA; d_call: NA; j_call: TRBJ1-3; cdr3_nt: TGTGCCAGCAGCCCGAGCGGGGTCGACTCTGGAAACACCATATATTTT; cdr3_aa: CASSPSGVDSGNTIYF
v_call: TRBV7-2; cdr3_length: 13; clone_size: NA; d_call: TRBD1; j_call: TRBJ2-3; cdr3_nt: TGTGCCAGCAGCTTAGACAGGGGAGATACGCAGTATTTT; cdr3_aa: CASSLDRGDTQYF
v_call: TRBV28; cdr3_length: 14; clone_size: NA; d_call: TRBD1; j_call: TRBJ2-7; cdr3_nt: TGTGCCAGCACCCTAGACAGGGGGAGGAACGAGCAGTACTTC; cdr3_aa: CASTLDRGRNEQYF
v_call: TRBV7-2; cdr3_length: 15; clone_size: NA; d_call: TRBD2; j_call: TRBJ2-1; cdr3_nt: TGTGCCAGCAGCTTACTAGCGGGGTTGAGCAATGAGCAGTTCTTC; cdr3_aa: CASSLLAGLSNEQFF
v_call: TRBV19; cdr3_length: 14; clone_size: NA; d_call: NA; j_call: TRBJ2-7; cdr3_nt: TGTGCCAGTAGTATAGGCTCCAGGGCCTACGAGCAGTACTTC; cdr3_aa: CASSIGSRAYEQYF
v_call: TRBV5-6; cdr3_length: 17; clone_size: NA; d_call: TRBD1; j_call: TRBJ1-5; cdr3_nt: TGTGCCAGCAGCTCAATGCGCCGGGACAGGGTGGGTCAGCCCCAGCATTTT; cdr3_aa: CASSSMRRDRVGQPQHF
v_call: TRBV6-5; cdr3_length: 15; clone_size: NA; d_call: TRBD1; j_call: TRBJ2-1; cdr3_nt: TGTGCCAGCAGTAAGGGCCAGGGGGCCGGGAATGAGCAGTTCTTC; cdr3_aa: CASSKGQGAGNEQFF
v_call: TRBV2; cdr3_length: 13; clone_size: NA; d_call: TRBD1; j_call: TRBJ2-7; cdr3_nt: TGTGCCAGCAGGCAACAGGGGGTAAACGAGCAGTACTTC; cdr3_aa: CASRQQGVNEQYF
v_call: TRBV7-6; cdr3_length: 15; clone_size: NA; d_call: NA; j_call: TRBJ1-2; cdr3_nt: TGTGCCAGCAGCTTAGCTGAGGGAGGGGCCTATGGCTACACCTTC; cdr3_aa: CASSLAEGGAYGYTF